These 28 T cell receptor beta chains originate from one sample sequenced in a study of T cell responses to AZD1222 COVID-19 vaccine. TCRdb's copy holds only in-frame clones and misses some; the assay was immunoSEQ multiplex PCR. Of 180,000 or so clones in the sample, more than 70% were seen once. Specimen: peripheral blood, collected 28 days after the second AZD1222 dose. Source of these receptors: an adult who received the AZD1222 COVID-19 vaccine.

J is TRBJ1-1 and V is TRBV6-5, with 7 bases aligning to TRBD1. CDR1 and CDR2 from the germline V gene are MNHEY and SVGAGI. This CDR3 is 13 amino acids long. The V segment lost 4 bases and the J segment 10 bases; nucleotides outside the gene matches: 9. This CDR3 is CASSWDRKKLAFF. In DNA, the CDR3 is TGTGCCAGCAGTTGGGACAGAAAAAAATTAGCTTTCTTT.

V gene TRBV12-3 or TRBV12-4 combines with J gene TRBJ2-7; the D gene is possibly TRBD2 (5 bases). V dropped 5 bases and J dropped 4 bases, with 12 bases sitting between them. CDR3 length: 13 amino acids. For the CDR3, the DNA is TGTGCCAGCAGTCCCGGACTCGAATACGAGCAGTACTTC. Residues: CASSPGLEYEQYF.

In its sample, this clone was seen once. The gene calls are TRBV7-9 and TRBJ2-5; no clear D. The CDR3 covers 11 residues. Looked up from germline, CDR1 is SEHNR and CDR2 is FQNEAQ (reference sequence). V lost 5 bases and J lost 5, with 6 bases in between. The CDR3 DNA follows: TGTGCCAGCAGCGCGTGGGAGACCCAGTACTTC. This gives the protein CASSAWETQYF. Filled out from reference TRBV7-9 and TRBJ2-5, the complete variable domain reads DTGVSQNPRHKITKRGQNVTFRCDPISEHNRLYWYRQTLGQGPEFLTYFQNEAQLEKSRLLSDRFSAERPKGSFSTLEIQRTEQGDSAMYLCASSAWETQYFGPGTRLLVL.

V gene TRBV19 combines with J gene TRBJ2-6; no clear D gene. The germline gives CDR1 LNHDA, CDR2 SQIVND (reference sequence). The germline V and J ends were trimmed by 3 bases and 1 base, with 10 bases remaining between them. The CDR3 is 16 residues long. DNA of the CDR3: TGTGCCAGTAGTATTGAGAACCTTTCTGGGGCCAACGTCCTGACTTTC. Its translation is CASSIENLSGANVLTF.

The V gene is TRBV15, the J gene TRBJ2-7; D may be TRBD1 (6 bases). Trimming removed 0 bases at V and 6 bases at J, with 9 bases between. The CDR3 spans 13 residues. CDR1 is LNHNV, CDR2 YYDKDF, per germline (reference sequence). The CDR3 here is CATSRDLGAEQYF. In DNA, the CDR3 is TGTGCCACCAGCAGAGATTTGGGGGCCGAGCAGTACTTC.

This clone was found once. The V and J genes are TRBV3-1 (or the pseudogene TRBV3-2) and TRBJ2-7, with D perhaps TRBD1 (6 bases). V dropped 2 bases and J dropped 6 bases, with 14 bases sitting between them. The CDR3 length is 14 residues. Germline-derived CDR1 and CDR2 are LGHDT and YNNKEL (reference sequence). CDR3 amino acids: CASSQIRTASEQYF. DNA of the CDR3: TGTGCCAGCAGCCAAATTCGGACAGCTAGCGAGCAGTACTTC.

The V call is TRBV18, the J call TRBJ2-5; no firm D call. The CDR3 contains 13 residues. Germline V gene sequence: CDR1 KGHSH, CDR2 LQKENI. Trimming removed 3 bases from V and 3 bases from J, with 8 bases in between. CDR3 sequence: CASSPSVEETQYF. The CDR3 DNA reads as TGTGCCAGCTCACCGTCGGTGGAAGAGACCCAGTACTTC.

This chain links TRBV4-3 with TRBJ1-1; maybe TRBD1 (5 bases). CDR1 is LGHNA and CDR2 is YSLEER in the germline V gene. Trimming took 0 bases from V and 4 from J, leaving 12 bases between them. The CDR3 contains 15 residues. The CDR3 DNA sequence: TGCGCCAGCAGCCAAGAGGCAGGGAGGGGCACTGAAGCTTTCTTT. Translation gives CASSQEAGRGTEAFF.

The V and J genes are TRBV5-1 and TRBJ2-3; TRBD2 is a possible D gene (6 bases). Germline-derived CDR1 and CDR2 are SGHRS and YFSETQ. This CDR3 has 17 residues. Trimming shortened V by 4 bases and J by 0 bases, and 18 bases separated the two germline ends. The CDR3 bases are TGCGCCAGCAGCCTCGGGGTGGGTAGCGGCAGCACAGATACGCAGTATTTT. Amino acids: CASSLGVGSGSTDTQYF.

The chain employs TRBV11-2 and TRBJ2-2, with D tentatively TRBD2 (5 bases). The V gene's germline CDR1 is SGHAT and CDR2 FQNNGV. V was shortened by 1 base and J by 8 bases, with 14 bases between the two germline ends. This CDR3 spans 15 amino acids. DNA of the CDR3: TGTGCCAGCAGCTTAGCCCCCATAGCGTCGGGGGAGCTGTTTTTT. Protein sequence: CASSLAPIASGELFF.

The chain couples TRBV10-3 to TRBJ2-3; D is possibly TRBD1 (5 bases). The CDR3 consists of 12 residues. The V gene lost 7 bases and the J gene lost 6 bases, with 11 bases spanning the gap. The germline gives CDR1 ENHRY, CDR2 SYGVKD. The CDR3 coding sequence is TGTGCCATCAAACAGGACGGGGATACGCAGTATTTT. It translates to CAIKQDGDTQYF.

This chain uses TRBV5-6 with TRBJ1-5, with a possible D match to TRBD1 (5 bases). Germline V gene lookup returns CDR1 SGHDT and CDR2 YYEEEE. This CDR3 has 14 residues. The V end was cut by 1 base, the J end by 3 bases, with 8 bases between. The DNA of the CDR3 is TGTGCCAGCAGCTTGAGAGGGGTCAATCAGCCCCAGCATTTT. The encoded protein is CASSLRGVNQPQHF.

This sequence joins TRBV7-9 and TRBJ2-7; perhaps TRBD2 as D (5 bases). The CDR3 runs to 15 residues. V was clipped by 5 bases and J by 1 base, with 15 bases between them. Germline V gene sequence: CDR1 SEHNR, CDR2 FQNEAQ (reference sequence). The CDR3 sequence is CASSPLEPGSYEQYF. In nucleotides, the CDR3 is TGTGCCAGCAGCCCTTTAGAACCGGGGTCCTACGAGCAGTACTTC.

V gene TRBV15 combines with J gene TRBJ2-1; no clear D. The CDR3 is 17 amino acids. V was shortened by 1 base and J by 8 bases, with 21 bases between the two germline ends. The germline V gene encodes CDR1 LNHNV and CDR2 YYDKDF (reference sequence). The CDR3 DNA reads as TGTGCCACCAGCAGAGTTCGGAACGTGCTAGGGTCGGATGAGCAGTTCTTC. Translated: CATSRVRNVLGSDEQFF.

This chain joins TRBV18 and TRBJ2-3; no firm D call. CDR3 length equals 13 residues. Trimming took 4 bases from V and 0 from J, leaving 5 bases between them. Germline V gene lookup returns CDR1 KGHSH and CDR2 LQKENI. CDR3 protein: CASSHASTDTQYF. The DNA of the CDR3 is TGTGCCAGCTCACATGCTAGCACAGATACGCAGTATTTT.

This clone is a singleton in its sample. The rearrangement links TRBV19 to TRBJ1-4; 7 bases are shared with TRBD1. CDR1 and CDR2 from the germline V gene are LNHDA and SQIVND (reference sequence). Losses at the gene ends were 7 bases for V and 8 bases for J; bases not matched to a gene: 7. This CDR3 is 13 amino acids long. The CDR3 nucleotides are TGTGCCAGTAATATCGGGACAGACGAAAAACTGTTTTTT. Translating it yields CASNIGTDEKLFF.

V is TRBV2 and J is TRBJ2-1; possibly TRBD2 for D (6 bases). With 2 bases removed from V and 8 bases from J, the gap between germline ends came to 10 bases. This CDR3 is built from 13 residues. Looked up from germline, CDR1 is SNHLY and CDR2 is FYNNEI. The CDR3 DNA reads as TGTGCCAGCAGTGAAATAGGAGGGCATGAGCAGTTCTTC. Protein sequence: CASSEIGGHEQFF.

The J gene is TRBJ2-3, the V gene TRBV2, with D possibly TRBD1 on 5 matching bases. Trimming removed 7 bases at V and 3 bases at J, with 11 bases between. CDR1 is SNHLY and CDR2 is FYNNEI in the germline V gene. This CDR3 has 13 residues. CDR3 sequence: CASTQGRTDTQYF. The CDR3 DNA follows: TGTGCCAGCACCCAGGGTAGAACAGATACGCAGTATTTT. Using reference TRBV2 and TRBJ2-3 for the parts outside the CDR3, the full variable domain is EPEVTQTPSHQVTQMGQEVILRCVPISNHLYFYWYRQILGQKVEFLVSFYNNEISEKSEIFDDQFSVERPDGSNFTLKIRSTKLEDSAMYFCASTQGRTDTQYFGPGTRLTVL.

This clone was detected only a few times. This chain joins TRBV6-2 or TRBV6-3 and TRBJ2-7, with 12 bases aligning to TRBD2. CDR1 is MNHEY, CDR2 SVGEGT, per germline. V lost 6 bases, J lost 2 bases, and 8 bases stayed unmatched. This CDR3 is 16 amino acids long. Here the CDR3 reads CASSSLGLAGPYEQYF. The CDR3 nucleotides are TGTGCCAGCAGCTCACTGGGACTAGCGGGCCCCTACGAGCAGTACTTC.

The V and J genes are TRBV27 and TRBJ2-7, with D perhaps TRBD1 or TRBD2 (5 bases each). V was pared by 5 bases and J by 5 bases, with 7 bases between. Germline V CDR1 and CDR2: MNHEY, SMNVEV (reference sequence). The CDR3 sequence is 11 residues long. Written as DNA, the CDR3 is TGTGCCAGCAGTCTGGGGGACGAGCAGTACTTC. As protein: CASSLGDEQYF.

In its sample, this clone was seen a few times. J is TRBJ2-2 and V is TRBV5-4; D is possibly TRBD1 or TRBD2 (5 bases each). The CDR3 has 14 residues. CDR1 SGHNT and CDR2 YYREEE come from the germline V gene (reference sequence). The V gene lost 4 bases and the J gene lost 4 bases, with 11 bases spanning the gap. CDR3 protein: CASSRPGGTGELFF. The CDR3 nucleotides are TGTGCCAGCAGCCGTCCTGGGGGCACCGGGGAGCTGTTTTTT.

The chain couples TRBV6-6 to TRBJ2-2; TRBD2 agrees at 13 bases. This CDR3 spans 16 amino acids. The germline gives CDR1 MNHNY, CDR2 SVGAGI (reference sequence). The ends lost 7 bases at V and 6 bases at J; junction bases unmatched: 8. The chain's CDR3 is CASTPGLAGDPGELFF. For the CDR3, the DNA is TGTGCCAGCACCCCTGGACTAGCGGGAGACCCCGGGGAGCTGTTTTTT.

This CDR3 is CASSLGLAGGYEQYF. DNA of the CDR3: TGTGCCAGCAGCTTGGGACTAGCGGGAGGGTACGAGCAGTACTTC. The chain uses TRBV5-5 and TRBJ2-7; TRBD2 agrees at 14 bases. Per germline, CDR1 SGHKS and CDR2 YYEKEE (reference sequence). This CDR3 is 15 amino acids long. J gave up 4 bases and V 0 bases, and 0 bases lay outside the gene matches.

The gene calls are TRBV28 and TRBJ2-7; TRBD1 aligns across 12 bases. The V segment lost 8 bases and the J segment 6 bases; nucleotides outside the gene matches: 11. The CDR3 consists of 15 residues. From germline, CDR1 is MDHEN and CDR2 SYDVKM. The CDR3 here is CASLGGTGGRVEQYF. CDR3 nucleotide sequence: TGTGCCAGCTTGGGGGGGACAGGGGGCCGTGTCGAGCAGTACTTC.

This clone has only one observation. This chain connects TRBV7-3 to TRBJ2-6, with 7 nucleotides matching TRBD1. CDR3 length: 16 amino acids. V was clipped by 5 bases and J by 2 bases; unmatched bases: 6. Looked up from germline, CDR1 is SGHTA and CDR2 is FQGTGA. The CDR3 is CASSARQGAGANVLTF. The CDR3 nucleotides read TGTGCCAGCAGCGCCAGACAGGGTGCTGGGGCCAACGTCCTGACTTTC.

The chain links TRBV19 to TRBJ2-5; D possibly corresponds to TRBD1 (6 bases). Trimming left V 4 bases short and J 1 base short, with 19 bases between. This CDR3 spans 17 amino acids. CDR1 is LNHDA, CDR2 SQIVND, per germline (reference sequence). This chain's CDR3 is CASSSLQGTTTQETQYF. DNA of the CDR3: TGTGCCAGTAGTAGCCTACAGGGTACCACCACCCAAGAGACCCAGTACTTC.

The chain couples TRBV10-1 to TRBJ2-1, with TRBD2 matching 9 bases. Germline CDR1 WNHNN, CDR2 SYGVQD (reference sequence). The CDR3 is 15 amino acids. V was clipped by 7 bases and J by 3 bases; unmatched bases: 7. CDR3 nucleotide sequence: TGCGCCAGCAAAAGCGGGAGGACTTGCTACAATGAGCAGTTCTTC. Amino acid sequence: CASKSGRTCYNEQFF.

The chain couples TRBV7-8 to TRBJ2-5; D unclear. CDR1 is SGHVS, CDR2 FQNEAQ, per germline. The CDR3 has 13 residues. Deletions cut 6 bases from V and 2 bases from J, with 10 bases between. The CDR3 coding sequence is TGTGCCAGCAGTCTTGTAGAACAAGAGACCCAGTACTTC. Translation gives CASSLVEQETQYF.